One sample yielded the 8 T cell receptor beta chains listed below, sequenced in a study of CD8 T cells in Susac syndrome. It was with random hexamers that 0.5 to 1 ug RNA was reverse transcribed. TCRdb passed the immunoSEQ multiplex PCR reads through MiXCR, listing each CDR3 protein once. The table has about 180,000 distinct CDR3 sequences, under 97% seen once; the top ten hold 0.093%. Source material: CD4+ T cells from PBMCs. These receptors all stem from a human donor with multiple sclerosis.

This chain links TRBV5-1 with TRBJ2-3; D might be TRBD1 (5 bases). The germline CDR1 and CDR2 sequences are SGHRS and YFSETQ. The CDR3 is made up of 15 amino acids. V gave up 3 bases and J gave up 6 bases, with 17 bases separating them. The CDR3 loop is CASSSRQMHGDTQYF. CDR3 nucleotides: TGCGCCAGCAGCTCCCGACAGATGCATGGGGATACGCAGTATTTT. The full variable domain, completed using reference TRBV5-1 and TRBJ2-3, is KAGVTQTPRYLIKTRGQQVTLSCSPISGHRSVSWYQQTPGQGLQFLFEYFSETQRNKGNFPGRFSGRQFSNSRSEMNVSTLELGDSALYLCASSSRQMHGDTQYFGPGTRLTVL.

The chain employs TRBV20-1 and TRBJ1-5; D gene ambiguous. The CDR3 contains 14 residues. V was clipped by 6 bases and J by 4 bases, with 16 bases between them. CDR1 and CDR2 (germline): DFQATT, SNEGSKA (reference sequence). The CDR3 spells CSARPAPGNQPQHF. The CDR3 DNA sequence: TGCAGTGCCAGGCCGGCTCCGGGGAATCAGCCCCAGCATTTT.

This sequence joins TRBV5-1 and TRBJ1-6; D is perhaps TRBD1 (6 bases). Trimming took 6 bases from V and 8 from J, leaving 15 bases between them. The CDR3 runs to 14 residues. Germline assignment: CDR1 SGHRS and CDR2 YFSETQ. The CDR3 loop is CASTSDRFDSPLHF. CDR3 bases: TGCGCCAGCACCTCCGACAGGTTTGATTCACCCCTCCACTTT.

This sequence joins TRBV7-3 and TRBJ2-7; D possibly corresponds to TRBD2 (5 bases). CDR3 length: 14 residues. The V gene's germline CDR1 is SGHTA and CDR2 FQGTGA. V was pared by 5 bases and J by 0 bases, with 11 bases between. The CDR3 loop reads CASSRTGSSYEQYF. Written as DNA, the CDR3 is TGTGCCAGCAGCCGGACGGGGAGCTCCTACGAGCAGTACTTC.

V and J are TRBV5-1 and TRBJ2-2; tentative D call: TRBD1 (6 bases). Between the trimmed V and J ends, which lost 4 bases and 5 bases, there was a span of 15 bases. CDR3 length: 15 amino acids. CDR1 SGHRS and CDR2 YFSETQ come from the germline V gene. In DNA form, the CDR3 reads TGCGCCAGCAGCCCGGGACACACTCTGACCGGGGAGCTGTTTTTT. Translation: CASSPGHTLTGELFF.

V usage is TRBV14 and J usage is TRBJ2-3; no clear D. This CDR3 is built from 14 residues. V was shortened by 1 base and J by 2 bases, with 7 bases between the two germline ends. Germline V gene data show CDR1 as SGHDN and CDR2 as FVKESK. CDR3 region: CASSQGPITDTQYF. DNA of the CDR3: TGTGCCAGCAGCCAAGGCCCGATCACAGATACGCAGTATTTT.

This rearrangement joins TRBV18 to TRBJ1-1, with 10 bases that match TRBD1. The ends lost 4 bases at V and 3 bases at J; junction bases unmatched: 5. CDR1 is KGHSH and CDR2 is LQKENI in the germline V gene. CDR3 length equals 15 residues. The CDR3 DNA reads TGTGCCAGCTCACTGGACAGGGGGTCTGACACTGAAGCTTTCTTT. Protein: CASSLDRGSDTEAFF.

This chain joins TRBV4-1 and TRBJ1-1, with D unresolved. Trimming took off 2 bases at V and 1 base at J, with 5 bases between the two ends. The CDR3 covers 13 residues. Looked up from germline, CDR1 is MGHRA and CDR2 is YSYEKL. The CDR3 is CASSQHKNTEAFF. CDR3 in DNA: TGCGCCAGCAGCCAACACAAGAACACTGAAGCTTTCTTT.